The sequence of this TCR beta chain was determined in a study of blood T cell repertoires in COVID-19. Across the whole study: Nucleic acid was either cDNA or gDNA, and it came from T cells, B-cell-depleted T cells, or PBMCs.

Produced via immunoSEQ multiplex PCR; TCRdb's table is partial and in-frame only. The data contain around 300,000 clones, around 85% of them singletons. With V trimmed by 3 bases and J by 7 bases, 6 bases remained unmatched. The germline CDR1 and CDR2 sequences are SNHLY and FYNNEI. The CDR3 is made up of 16 amino acids. The receptor's source is a woman aged 40-49 years who had recovered from COVID-19. Sample: PBMCs or T cells enriched from blood (not recorded which). This chain joins TRBV2 and TRBJ1-4; TRBD1 aligns across 12 bases. The CDR3: CASSDPGTGGVEKLFF. The DNA for the CDR3 is TGTGCCAGCAGTGACCCCGGGACAGGGGGCGTTGAAAAACTGTTTTTT.